Listed here are 13 T cell receptor beta chains from one sample, sequenced in a study of tumor-infiltrating lymphocytes in oesophageal squamous cell carcinoma. Each CDR3 protein gets one entry after TCRdb re-called the PCR reads with MiXCR. This table holds 9,500 to 13,000 distinct CDR3 sequences, around three fifths found once. The sequenced material came from esophageal tumor tissue. These receptors were taken from a male donor with esophageal squamous cell carcinoma.

In its sample, this clonotype ranks as medium-sized (0.01 to 0.1%). The rearrangement links TRBV11-2 to TRBJ2-3, with TRBD1 matching over 8 bases. Losses at the gene ends were 3 bases for V and 0 bases for J; bases not matched to a gene: 8. Germline V gives CDR1 SGHAT, CDR2 FQNNGV. The CDR3 totals 17 residues. The CDR3 DNA follows: TGTGCCAGCAGCTTCCGCGGTGGACAGGGAAGCACAGATACGCAGTATTTT. It is translated as CASSFRGGQGSTDTQYF.

The chain has TRBV6-6 and TRBJ2-3; 14 nucleotides match TRBD2. The CDR3 contains 16 residues. The V and J ends lost 2 bases and 3 bases, in that order; junction bases with no gene match: 1. Looked up from germline, CDR1 is MNHNY and CDR2 is SVGAGI (reference sequence). The CDR3 region has the DNA TGTGCCAGCAGTTACGGGACTAGCGGGGGAACAGATACGCAGTATTTT. This encodes CASSYGTSGGTDTQYF.

This clonotype was seen a few times. V is TRBV27 and J is TRBJ1-1, with 8 bases identical to TRBD1. CDR1 is MNHEY and CDR2 is SMNVEV in the germline V gene (reference sequence). The junction had 6 bases not matched to a gene; V was cut back by 2 bases and J by 4 bases. The CDR3 totals 15 residues. The CDR3: CASSLRWQGATEAFF. DNA of the CDR3: TGTGCCAGCAGTTTAAGGTGGCAGGGGGCCACTGAAGCTTTCTTT.

This clonotype was seen a handful of times. The V gene is TRBV7-8, the J gene TRBJ2-5, with 8 bases fitting TRBD2. The V gene end was trimmed by 1 base and the J gene end by 5 bases; junction bases not matched to a gene: 6. Germline V gives CDR1 SGHVS, CDR2 FQNEAQ. The CDR3 extends over 15 amino acids. For the CDR3, the DNA is TGTGCCAGCAGCTTAGTCTCTAGCGGGCGGGAGACCCAGTACTTC. It specifies CASSLVSSGRETQYF.

The J gene is TRBJ2-7, the V gene TRBV7-2; D possibly corresponds to TRBD1 (5 bases). The V gene lost 1 base and the J gene lost 2 bases, with 12 bases spanning the gap. CDR3 length: 15 amino acids. Germline V gene sequence: CDR1 SGHTA, CDR2 FQGNSA. CDR3 amino acids: CASSLESWGPYEQYF. In nucleotides, the CDR3 is TGTGCCAGCAGCTTAGAGTCCTGGGGCCCCTACGAGCAGTACTTC.

In this sample, this clonotype is medium-sized. This chain connects TRBV12-5 to TRBJ2-7; D is undetermined. V shed 2 bases and J shed 5 bases, with 1 base lying between them. CDR3 length: 10 amino acids. Germline CDR1 reads LGHNT; CDR2 reads FRNRAP. CDR3 protein: CASGLNEQYF. For the CDR3, the DNA is TGTGCTAGTGGTTTGAACGAGCAGTACTTC.

Details on this clonotype: A clone one base away is much larger, so this may be a read error. The chain uses TRBV7-2 and TRBJ2-3; D is perhaps TRBD1 or TRBD2 (5 bases each). The length of the CDR3 is 14 residues. Germline lookup yields CDR1 SGHTA and CDR2 FQGNSA. The DNA of the CDR3 is TGTGCCGGCAGCCCCTTGGGACGCACAGATACGCAGTATTTT. Protein sequence: CAGSPLGRTDTQYF.

J is TRBJ2-2 and V is TRBV5-1; 11 nucleotides agree with TRBD2. The V gene end was trimmed by 2 bases and the J gene end by 1 base; junction bases not matched to a gene: 7. The germline V gene encodes CDR1 SGHRS and CDR2 YFSETQ. The CDR3 covers 18 residues. The CDR3 loop reads CASSFGLAGGRNTGELFF. CDR3 nucleotide sequence: TGCGCCAGCAGCTTCGGTCTAGCGGGGGGTCGGAACACCGGGGAGCTGTTTTTT.

This chain connects TRBV7-4 to TRBJ2-7, with 10 bases matching TRBD2. Germline V lookup: CDR1 SGHVT, CDR2 SQSDAQ. The CDR3 extends over 15 amino acids. V gave up 3 bases and J gave up 3 bases; unmatched junction bases: 5. CDR3 DNA sequence: TGTGCCAGCAGCTTTCTAGCGGGAGAAGTCTACGAGCAGTACTTC. Protein product: CASSFLAGEVYEQYF.

The chain uses TRBV7-2 and TRBJ2-3, with D possibly TRBD2 on 6 matching bases. Germline-derived CDR1 and CDR2 are SGHTA and FQGNSA. This CDR3 spans 15 amino acids. Trimming shortened V by 1 base and J by 2 bases, and 10 bases separated the two germline ends. CDR3 loop: CASSLGVAVTDTQYF. The CDR3 DNA is TGTGCCAGCAGCTTAGGGGTAGCGGTCACAGATACGCAGTATTTT.

The V gene is TRBV7-8, the J gene TRBJ2-6; D possibly corresponds to TRBD1 (6 bases). The last part of the DNA fits TRBJ2-7 better; the J call may be wrong. The CDR3 totals 13 residues. Germline CDR1 is SGHVS and CDR2 is FQNEAQ. The CDR3 region has the DNA TGTGCCATTCCGGGACAAAACTCCTACGAGCAGTACTTC. Its protein is CAIPGQNSYEQYF.

The chain combines TRBV6-8 with TRBJ2-1; 11 bases agree with TRBD2. The DNA end favors TRBJ2-7, so the J call may be wrong. The CDR3 covers 13 residues. Looked up from germline, CDR1 is MNHGY and CDR2 is SAAAGT. The CDR3 reads CAIQTSGTYEQYF. Written as DNA, the CDR3 is TGTGCCATCCAGACTAGCGGGACGTACGAGCAGTACTTC.

This clonotype was counted ten times or more. The V gene is TRBV7-9, the J gene TRBJ1-2; maybe TRBD1 (6 bases). This CDR3 has 14 residues. Germline V CDR1 and CDR2: SEHNR, FQNEAQ (reference sequence). V was pared by 4 bases and J by 0 bases, with 9 bases between. CDR3 DNA sequence: TGTGCCAGCAGCTCCGGACAGTCTAACTATGGCTACACCTTC. Protein sequence: CASSSGQSNYGYTF.